The entry below describes one T cell receptor beta chain. Source study methods: Estimation of nucleated cell counts relied on the amplification of reference gene primers. Sequenced by immunoSEQ multiplex PCR; TCRdb stores in-frame clones only, minus some. That table gives V, J and clone size, and the DNA gave D and trimming. Of a few hundred thousand clones in the sample, about 85% were seen once. These data belong to a study of blood T cell repertoires in COVID-19. Study summary: COVID-19 samples, acute and convalescent, were from the United States, Italy and Spain. PBMCs, B-cell-depleted T cells, or T cells provided the cDNA or gDNA that made up the material.

The CDR3 is 15 residues long. Germline values: CDR1 MDHEN, CDR2 SYDVKM. Trimming took off 8 bases at V and 0 bases at J, with 14 bases between the two ends. The chain has TRBV28 and TRBJ1-5, with D hard to call. The source is a man aged 25 to 40 who had recovered from COVID-19. The sequencing sample was made of peripheral blood. CDR3 in amino acids: CASEDGLSSNQPQHF. The CDR3 DNA reads as TGTGCCAGCGAAGATGGACTCTCTAGCAATCAGCCCCAGCATTTT.